This T cell receptor beta chain was documented in a study of T cell repertoires and HLA-DP antigens. Label represents: CD137+ CD4 T cells sorted after culture with HeLa expressing allogeneic HLA-DP. HeLa stimulator cells carried retrovirally transduced HLA-DPA1/DPB1, HLA-DM, invariant chain and CD80. CD4+ cells expanded for around 14 days were restimulated 24 h with allogeneic-DPB1 HeLa cells. Cocultures used a 3:1 ratio of CD4+ cells to 100 Gy-irradiated HeLa, with around 50 U/mL IL-2. After restimulation, CD137+ cells were bead-enriched to average purity approximately 93%. The study's findings and limits: Clones against the two alleles overlapped little within each donor.

The CDR3 runs 15 residues. Trimming stripped 0 bases from V and 4 bases from J, with 11 bases between. In germline, CDR1 is SGHTA, CDR2 FQGNSA. TCRdb keeps only in-frame clones here, not all; method: immunoSEQ multiplex PCR. This sample carries hundreds of clones, about half of them seen once, and the ten largest clones take less than 60%. Sequencing was carried out using alloreactive CD137+ CD4+ T cells from cultured PBMCs. Subset: CD137+ CD4+ cells sorted after around 25 h restimulation with the allogeneic HLA-DP-expressing HeLa cells. V usage is TRBV7-2 and J usage is TRBJ2-3; unclear D gene. The sequence came from a man aged 60 to 69 in good health and CMV-seronegative. Here the CDR3 reads CASSLAKAPPDTQYF. The CDR3 DNA follows: TGTGCCAGCAGCTTAGCCAAGGCCCCGCCAGATACGCAGTATTTT.